The 27 T cell receptor beta chains listed next were all sequenced from one sample in a study of post-analysis software for immune sequencing data. Points from the study as a whole: Compared with controls, patients had more of 4 or 5 TRBV segments, including TRBV5-6, TRBV5-1 and TRBV20-1.

Unique molecular identifiers had been added to the TCR beta cDNA libraries. TCRdb reprocessed the PCR reads with MiXCR, giving one entry per CDR3 protein. The repertoire has about 800,000 distinct CDR3 sequences, 25% to 30% of them found once; the top ten carry approximately 0.55%. Their recognized antigens are unknown. The sequenced sample was blood. The receptors here all came from a girl aged 10-17 years with multiple sclerosis.

The J gene is TRBJ2-1, the V gene TRBV29-1, with 9 positions matching TRBD2. The CDR3 length is 14 residues. CDR1 and CDR2 (germline): SQVTM, ANQGSEA. V was clipped by 6 bases and J by 5 bases; unmatched bases: 8. The DNA for the CDR3 is TGCAGCGTACAGGGTCGCGGGAGGGACAATGAGCAGTTCTTC. This encodes CSVQGRGRDNEQFF.

In this sample, this clonotype turned up a few times. V is TRBV28 and J is TRBJ2-7; D is uncertain. Looked up from germline, CDR1 is MDHEN and CDR2 is SYDVKM. CDR3 length: 14 amino acids. Trimming shortened V by 1 base and J by 3 bases, and 10 bases separated the two germline ends. The CDR3, as DNA: TGTGCCAGCAGTTTATCGCGGCGGATCTACGAGCAGTACTTC. It yields the protein CASSLSRRIYEQYF.

A single count supports this clonotype. This sequence joins TRBV20-1 and TRBJ1-5, with 9 bases aligning to TRBD1. The CDR3 totals 15 residues. J was trimmed by 3 bases and V by 5 bases; bases with no gene match: 8. Germline-derived CDR1 and CDR2 are DFQATT and SNEGSKA (reference sequence). As DNA, the CDR3 is TGCAGTGCTGCTTCCGGGACAGGGCTCAATCAGCCCCAGCATTTT. Translated, it gives CSAASGTGLNQPQHF.

This clonotype appeared many times. CDR3 residues: CSVEDRSRPYEQYF. The CDR3 nucleotides are TGCAGCGTTGAAGACAGGAGCAGGCCTTACGAGCAGTACTTC. The rearrangement joins TRBV29-1 to TRBJ2-7; D is unclear. The germline V gene encodes CDR1 SQVTM and CDR2 ANQGSEA. The CDR3 is made up of 14 amino acids. V lost 0 bases to trimming and J lost 4 bases, with 13 bases between them.

This clonotype was found once. The V gene is TRBV7-9, the J gene TRBJ2-3; D might be TRBD1 (5 bases). V lost 8 bases, J lost 2 bases, and 11 bases lay in between. Germline values: CDR1 SEHNR, CDR2 FQNEAQ (reference sequence). This CDR3 contains 13 residues. The CDR3 DNA reads as TGTGCCAGCTTGGGGCAGATCACAGATACGCAGTATTTT. It specifies CASLGQITDTQYF.

The chain recombines TRBV20-1 with TRBJ2-5; D gene uncertain. The V end was cut by 6 bases, the J end by 0 bases, with 11 bases between. In germline, CDR1 is DFQATT, CDR2 SNEGSKA (reference sequence). The CDR3 consists of 13 residues. The CDR3 sequence is CSALRTHQETQYF. The CDR3 region has the DNA TGCAGTGCCCTCCGGACGCACCAAGAGACCCAGTACTTC.

V gene TRBV12-3 or TRBV12-4 combines with J gene TRBJ2-1, with TRBD1 identical over 9 bases. J was trimmed by 4 bases and V by 6 bases; bases with no gene match: 4. The CDR3 extends over 14 amino acids. The CDR3 DNA reads TGTGCCAGCAGACCGGGACAGGGTTACAATGAGCAGTTCTTC. Translating it yields CASRPGQGYNEQFF.

The V call is TRBV18, the J call TRBJ2-3; D may match TRBD1 or TRBD2 (5 bases each). Between the trimmed V and J ends, which lost 6 bases and 4 bases, there was a span of 20 bases. The CDR3 contains 16 residues. The germline CDR1 and CDR2 sequences are KGHSH and LQKENI. CDR3 amino acids: CASSVRPGPRPDTQYF. In nucleotides, the CDR3 is TGTGCCAGCTCCGTCCGACCGGGACCCCGACCAGATACGCAGTATTTT.

The gene calls are TRBV12-3 or TRBV12-4 and TRBJ2-1; D perhaps matches TRBD2 (6 bases). This CDR3 is 14 amino acids long. Trimming removed 8 bases at V and 6 bases at J, with 17 bases between. Written as DNA, the CDR3 is TGTGCCAGCCGCTACCCCCAGGGAGGCAATGAGCAGTTCTTC. As protein: CASRYPQGGNEQFF.

This clonotype was detected many times. J is TRBJ1-5 and V is TRBV27; TRBD1 aligns across 8 bases. The germline CDR1 and CDR2 sequences are MNHEY and SMNVEV (reference sequence). J lost 6 bases, V lost 6 bases, and 7 bases had no gene match. This CDR3 comprises 14 residues. Here the CDR3 reads CASSSQGGGQPQHF. In DNA, the CDR3 is TGTGCCAGCAGCTCACAGGGGGGGGGTCAGCCCCAGCATTTT.

Many counts were recorded for this clonotype. The chain uses TRBV29-1 and TRBJ2-6; tentatively, D is TRBD1 (5 bases). This CDR3 is built from 13 residues. V lost 7 bases to trimming and J lost 4 bases, with 11 bases between them. In germline, CDR1 is SQVTM, CDR2 ANQGSEA. CDR3 sequence: CSARVSGANVLTF. The DNA for the CDR3 is TGCAGCGCCAGGGTGTCAGGGGCCAACGTCCTGACTTTC.

In nucleotides, the CDR3 is TGTGCCAGCAGTCCCCGGCGGAAGGATAGCAATCAGCCCCAGCATTTT. Its translation is CASSPRRKDSNQPQHF. The chain uses TRBV28 and TRBJ1-5, with D unresolved. Germline values: CDR1 MDHEN, CDR2 SYDVKM. This CDR3 spans 16 amino acids. V was shortened by 5 bases and J by 0 bases, with 14 bases between the two germline ends. Complete variable domain (other parts from reference TRBV28 and TRBJ1-5): DVKVTQSSRYLVKRTGEKVFLECVQDMDHENMFWYRQDPGLGLRLIYFSYDVKMKEKGDIPEGYSVSREKKERFSLILESASTNQTSMYLCASSPRRKDSNQPQHFGDGTRLSIL.

This clonotype was observed a handful of times. This sequence joins TRBV27 and TRBJ2-7; 7 bases are shared with TRBD2. Germline loops: CDR1 MNHEY, CDR2 SMNVEV (reference sequence). The CDR3 contains 16 residues. V trimming: 5 bases; J trimming: 2 bases; junction bases outside the gene matches: 12. The CDR3 here is CASSHRGFGGAYEQYF. Written as DNA, the CDR3 is TGTGCCAGCAGTCATAGGGGATTTGGGGGGGCCTACGAGCAGTACTTC.

This clonotype was recorded a few times. V is TRBV20-1 and J is TRBJ2-7; 12 bases agree with TRBD2. The trim removed 3 bases at V and 4 bases at J, leaving 4 bases unmatched. CDR3 length: 14 amino acids. Germline CDR1 DFQATT, CDR2 SNEGSKA (reference sequence). For the CDR3, the DNA is TGCAGTGCTAGGAGACTAGCGGGAGCATACGAGCAGTACTTC. Translation gives CSARRLAGAYEQYF.

The sample holds a few counts of this clonotype. The chain joins TRBV6-2 or TRBV6-3 to TRBJ2-7, with 7 bases fitting TRBD2. Germline CDR1 is MNHEY and CDR2 is SVGEGT. J gave up 6 bases and V 10 bases, and 15 bases lay outside the gene matches. The CDR3 sequence is 14 residues long. The CDR3: CATSGGSNGREQYF. The CDR3 DNA follows: TGTGCCACCTCGGGGGGATCTAACGGACGCGAGCAGTACTTC.

CDR3 protein: CASSFSVGDTQYF. Here the CDR3 DNA reads TGTGCCAGCAGCTTTAGTGTAGGGGATACGCAGTATTTT. The chain combines TRBV7-9 with TRBJ2-3, with no clear D. The CDR3 totals 13 residues. CDR1 and CDR2 from the germline V gene are SEHNR and FQNEAQ (reference sequence). V lost 3 bases, J lost 6 bases, and 10 bases lay in between.

The chain recombines TRBV28 with TRBJ2-5; the match to TRBD2 covers 7 bases. This CDR3 comprises 13 residues. With 5 bases clipped from V and 11 bases from J, the junction kept 11 bases outside the gene matches. Germline V gene sequence: CDR1 MDHEN, CDR2 SYDVKM. The CDR3 DNA reads as TGTGCCAGCAGTACTAACGTCCGGGGAGGGCAGTACTTC. Protein: CASSTNVRGGQYF. Using reference TRBV28 and TRBJ2-5 for the parts outside the CDR3, the full variable domain is DVKVTQSSRYLVKRTGEKVFLECVQDMDHENMFWYRQDPGLGLRLIYFSYDVKMKEKGDIPEGYSVSREKKERFSLILESASTNQTSMYLCASSTNVRGGQYFGPGTRLLVL.

The chain employs TRBV6-1 and TRBJ2-7, with D tentatively TRBD1 or TRBD2 (5 bases each). CDR3 size: 15 residues. From germline, CDR1 is MNHNS and CDR2 SASEGT. V lost 5 bases, J lost 2 bases, and 16 bases lay in between. The CDR3 DNA sequence: TGTGCCAGCAGTCAGTCTGAGGGGACCCCCTACGAGCAGTACTTC. Amino acids: CASSQSEGTPYEQYF.

This clonotype was picked up a small number of times. This chain links TRBV6-4 with TRBJ2-1, with 10 bases fitting TRBD2. The germline V gene encodes CDR1 MRHNA and CDR2 SNTAGT. The CDR3 is 15 residues long. The junction had 5 bases not matched to a gene; V was cut back by 5 bases and J by 4 bases. This chain's CDR3 is CASSLAGVPYNEQFF. DNA for the CDR3: TGTGCCAGCAGTCTAGCGGGAGTACCTTACAATGAGCAGTTCTTC.

The chain joins TRBV15 to TRBJ2-5; 7 bases agree with TRBD2. Germline CDR1 LNHNV, CDR2 YYDKDF (reference sequence). This CDR3 region has 12 residues. V lost 4 bases and J lost 11; bases outside the gene matches: 7. CDR3 loop: CATSTRRGEQYF. The CDR3 DNA sequence: TGTGCCACCAGCACAAGACGGGGGGAGCAGTACTTC.

This clonotype was found a few times. The chain links TRBV4-1 to TRBJ1-5, with unresolved D. There are 14 residues in the CDR3. Trimming shortened V by 3 bases and J by 4 bases, and 10 bases separated the two germline ends. CDR1 is MGHRA and CDR2 is YSYEKL in the germline V gene. The CDR3 DNA reads TGCGCCAGCAGCCATCCCCCCAGGAATCAGCCCCAGCATTTT. Its protein is CASSHPPRNQPQHF.

This clonotype was picked up a small number of times. The chain combines TRBV5-1 with TRBJ2-3; 9 bases map to TRBD1. Germline-derived CDR1 and CDR2 are SGHRS and YFSETQ. V shed 4 bases, J shed 2 bases, and the junction held 8 bases outside the gene matches. This CDR3 region has 16 residues. The CDR3 DNA reads as TGCGCCAGCAGCCCAACAGGGGGCTTGTCCACAGATACGCAGTATTTT. Residues: CASSPTGGLSTDTQYF. The variable domain in full, completed from reference TRBV5-1 and TRBJ2-3, reads KAGVTQTPRYLIKTRGQQVTLSCSPISGHRSVSWYQQTPGQGLQFLFEYFSETQRNKGNFPGRFSGRQFSNSRSEMNVSTLELGDSALYLCASSPTGGLSTDTQYFGPGTRLTVL.

The rearrangement joins TRBV12-3 or TRBV12-4 to TRBJ1-1, with D unresolved. The CDR3 covers 12 residues. V gave up 3 bases and J gave up 4 bases, with 6 bases separating them. The CDR3 sequence: CASSFLPTEAFF. Here the CDR3 DNA reads TGTGCCAGCAGTTTTTTACCCACTGAAGCTTTCTTT.

The chain is built from TRBV20-1 and TRBJ1-6; 9 bases match TRBD1. Germline assignment: CDR1 DFQATT and CDR2 SNEGSKA (reference sequence). V lost 6 bases and J lost 9; bases outside the gene matches: 12. The CDR3 is 15 residues long. The CDR3 sequence is CSAPGGGQGTSPLHF. The CDR3 DNA sequence: TGCAGTGCCCCCGGGGGGGGACAGGGAACTTCACCCCTCCACTTT.

This clonotype was seen more than once but under ten times. The chain uses TRBV6-2 or TRBV6-3 and TRBJ2-7, with 11 positions matching TRBD2. V shed 5 bases, J shed 4 bases, and the junction held 7 bases outside the gene matches. CDR3 length: 15 amino acids. The germline V gene encodes CDR1 MNHEY and CDR2 SVGEGT. As DNA, the CDR3 is TGTGCCAGCAGTAAACTAGCGGGAGTCGGGTACGAGCAGTACTTC. Its translation: CASSKLAGVGYEQYF.

In nucleotides, the CDR3 is TGTGCCAGCAGCTTAGTAGGGGGACAGCTCGACGAGCAGTACTTC. This gives the protein CASSLVGGQLDEQYF. This chain uses TRBV7-2 with TRBJ2-7; 7 nucleotides line up with TRBD1. This CDR3 region has 15 residues. Germline V CDR1 and CDR2: SGHTA, FQGNSA. V was pared by 1 base and J by 5 bases, with 8 bases of the junction left unmatched.

DNA of the CDR3: TGTGCCATCAGGGAAATAGCGGGAGGGCCTAATGAGCAGTACTTC. It is translated as CAIREIAGGPNEQYF. The chain recombines TRBV10-3 with TRBJ2-5; 11 bases agree with TRBD2. Trimming took 6 bases from V and 11 from J; bases not matched to a gene: 14. Germline CDR1 ENHRY, CDR2 SYGVKD. The CDR3 runs to 15 residues.